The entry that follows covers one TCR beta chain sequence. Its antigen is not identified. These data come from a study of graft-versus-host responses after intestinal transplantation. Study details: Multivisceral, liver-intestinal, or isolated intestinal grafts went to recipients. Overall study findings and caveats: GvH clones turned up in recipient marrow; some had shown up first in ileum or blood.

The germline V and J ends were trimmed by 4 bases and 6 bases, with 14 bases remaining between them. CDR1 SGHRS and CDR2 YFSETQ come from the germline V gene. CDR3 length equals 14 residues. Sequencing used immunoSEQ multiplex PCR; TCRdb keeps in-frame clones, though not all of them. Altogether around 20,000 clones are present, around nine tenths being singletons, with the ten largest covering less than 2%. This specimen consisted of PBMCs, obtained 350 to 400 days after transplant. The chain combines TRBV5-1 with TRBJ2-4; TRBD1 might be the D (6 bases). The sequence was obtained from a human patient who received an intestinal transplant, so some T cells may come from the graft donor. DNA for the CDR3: TGCGCCAGCAGCGCGACAGGACCGTTAAACATTCAGTACTTC. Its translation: CASSATGPLNIQYF.